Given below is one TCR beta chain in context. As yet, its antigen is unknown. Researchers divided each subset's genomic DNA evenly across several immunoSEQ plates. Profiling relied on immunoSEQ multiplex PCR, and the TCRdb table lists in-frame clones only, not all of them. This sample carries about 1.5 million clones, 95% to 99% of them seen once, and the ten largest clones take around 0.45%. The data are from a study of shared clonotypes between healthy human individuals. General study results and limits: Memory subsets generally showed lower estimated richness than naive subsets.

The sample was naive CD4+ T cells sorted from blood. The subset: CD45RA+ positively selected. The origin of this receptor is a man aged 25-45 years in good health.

The CDR3 nucleotides are TGTGCCAGCAGTTTATTAGCGGGATCCTACGAGCAGTACTTC. This sequence encodes CASSLLAGSYEQYF. This chain links TRBV27 with TRBJ2-7, with 8 bases that match TRBD2. Per the germline V gene, CDR1 is MNHEY and CDR2 is SMNVEV (reference sequence). Germline trimming cut 1 base from V and 1 base from J; bases unmatched to any gene: 0. CDR3 length: 14 residues.